This paragraph covers one T cell receptor (beta chain) sequence. No antigen is known for it. The CDR3 runs to 15 residues. The V and J ends lost 7 bases and 8 bases, in that order; junction bases with no gene match: 8. CDR1 is SEHNR, CDR2 FQNEAQ, per germline (reference sequence). This sample stems from a study of T cell responses to AZD1222 COVID-19 vaccine. Study results and caveats: Spike was spanned by vaccine-associated CD4 TCRs, which were dominant at 160-218 and 743-854. There were repertoire samples only from the period after the peak T cell response.

TCRdb's table, derived via immunoSEQ multiplex PCR, lists solely in-frame clones and lacks some. The table shows tens of thousands of clones, with approximately 90% occurring only once. This chain joins TRBV7-9 and TRBJ2-1; 13 bases line up with TRBD2. The source of this sequence is an adult who received the MenACWY meningococcal vaccine as a control. The sequencing used peripheral blood, collected 28 days after the second dose of the MenACWY control vaccine. CDR3 in DNA: TGTGCCAGCATCCTACTAGCGGGAGGGCCCGATGAGCAGTTCTTC. Translating it yields CASILLAGGPDEQFF.